Described below is a single TCR beta chain sequence and its context. The CDR3 covers 12 residues. Germline CDR1 reads MDHEN; CDR2 reads SYDVKM. J lost 14 bases, V lost 3 bases, and 5 bases had no gene match. The data belong to a study of technical replicates of blood from a few donors. Some clones are missing from TCRdb's copy, which holds only in-frame ones; the method was immunoSEQ multiplex PCR. The sample consists of about 84,000 clones, less than 98% of them appearing once. The sample comprised T cells isolated from PBMCs. The origin of this receptor is a human donor in good health. V is TRBV28 and J is TRBJ2-1; 9 positions agree with TRBD2. This chain's CDR3 is CASSFSGTSKFF. The CDR3 DNA follows: TGTGCCAGCAGTTTCTCGGGGACTAGCAAGTTCTTC.